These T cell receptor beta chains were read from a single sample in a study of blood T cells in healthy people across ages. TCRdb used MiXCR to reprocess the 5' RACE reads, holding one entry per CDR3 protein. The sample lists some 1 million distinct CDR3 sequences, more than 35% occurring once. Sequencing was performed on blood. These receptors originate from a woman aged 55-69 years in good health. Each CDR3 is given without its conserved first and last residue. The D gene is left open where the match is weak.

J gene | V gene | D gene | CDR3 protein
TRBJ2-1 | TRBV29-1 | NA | SVGGQRGKEQF
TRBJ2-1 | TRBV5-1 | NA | ASTPGGYNEQF
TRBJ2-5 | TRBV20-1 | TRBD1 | SAGTGGTQY
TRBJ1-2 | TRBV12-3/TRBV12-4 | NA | ASSLGVAGNGYT
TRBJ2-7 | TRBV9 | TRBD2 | ASSVAPGGPGEQY
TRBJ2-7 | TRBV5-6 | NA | ASSLGEPPYEQY
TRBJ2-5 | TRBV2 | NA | ASSTPARETQY
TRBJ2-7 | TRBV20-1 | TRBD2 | SARAARYDGRSVSSYEQY
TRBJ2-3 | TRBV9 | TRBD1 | ASSVGDRVTDTQY
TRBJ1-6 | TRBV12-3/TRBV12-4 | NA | ASSLRRALYNSPLH
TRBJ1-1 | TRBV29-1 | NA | SVAGQPNTVAF
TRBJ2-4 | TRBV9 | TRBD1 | ASSASGTGVKNIQY
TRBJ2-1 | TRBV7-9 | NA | ASSLSRQGGTNEQF
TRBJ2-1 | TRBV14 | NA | ASSQEQYLTAYNEQF
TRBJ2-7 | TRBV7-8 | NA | ASTTSSYEQY
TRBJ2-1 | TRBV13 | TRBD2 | ASSLGSGRAPYNEQF
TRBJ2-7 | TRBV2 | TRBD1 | ASSTSRTGYEQY
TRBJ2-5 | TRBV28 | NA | ASSLPRPQETQY
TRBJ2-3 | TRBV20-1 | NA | SAPGPASTDTQY
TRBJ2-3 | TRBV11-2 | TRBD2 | ASSLDGGRATDTQY
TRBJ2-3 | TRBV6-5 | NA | ASSYIGTQY
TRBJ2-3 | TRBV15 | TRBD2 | ATSRVASGRPDTQY
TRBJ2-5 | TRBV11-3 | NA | ASSLDPRGETQY
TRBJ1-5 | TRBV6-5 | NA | ASSSGRENQPQH
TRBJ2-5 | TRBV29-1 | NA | SVEGFRRGQETQY
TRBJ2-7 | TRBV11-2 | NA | ASSLGGTASYEQY
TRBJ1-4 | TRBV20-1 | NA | SARALGKLF
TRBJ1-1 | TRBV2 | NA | ASSEDRPEAF
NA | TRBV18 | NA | ASSPTGTYNEQY
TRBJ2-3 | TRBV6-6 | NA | ASTFSTDTQY
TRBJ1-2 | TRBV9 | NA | ASSVDRVGDGYT
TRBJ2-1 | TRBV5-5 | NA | ASSPWGYNEQF
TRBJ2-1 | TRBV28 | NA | ASSFETDYNEQF
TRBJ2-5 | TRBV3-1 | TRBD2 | ASSKREGLGNEQY
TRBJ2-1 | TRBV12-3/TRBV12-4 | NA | ASISSAFRHEQF
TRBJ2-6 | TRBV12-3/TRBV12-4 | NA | AIFGSGANVLT
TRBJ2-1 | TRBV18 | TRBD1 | ASSPTTGRRYNEQF
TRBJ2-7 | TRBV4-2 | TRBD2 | ASSPRGGSEWYEQY
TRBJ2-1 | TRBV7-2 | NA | ASSYAGLQLYNEQF
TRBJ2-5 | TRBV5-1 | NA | ASSLIQDSYNEQY
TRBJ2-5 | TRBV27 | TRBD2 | ASSLFGLGSETQY
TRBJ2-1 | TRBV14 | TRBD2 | ASSPPWTSGTLSYNEQF
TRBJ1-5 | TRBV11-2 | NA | ASSLESGSYQPQH
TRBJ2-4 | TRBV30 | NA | ACTATGYNEQY
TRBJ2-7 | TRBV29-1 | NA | SVGGFGGGSGYEQY
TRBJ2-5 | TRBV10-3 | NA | AISVQGNNEQY
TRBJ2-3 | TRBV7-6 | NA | ASSLGALYTQY
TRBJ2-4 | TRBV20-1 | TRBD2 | SADPFTSGRAAKNIQY
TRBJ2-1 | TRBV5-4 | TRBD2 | ASSLSTSGEF
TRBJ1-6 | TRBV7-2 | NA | ASSSPSGLRLH
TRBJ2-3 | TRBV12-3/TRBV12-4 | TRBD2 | ASSTGLASRWGKY
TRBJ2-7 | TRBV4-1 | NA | ASSQARGYEQY
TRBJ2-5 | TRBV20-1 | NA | SARSDLLYNEQY
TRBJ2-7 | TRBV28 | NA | TSSLTRKSYEQY
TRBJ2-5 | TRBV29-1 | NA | SVEDLGGRHQETQY
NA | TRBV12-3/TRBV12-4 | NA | ASRRIGNQGTQY
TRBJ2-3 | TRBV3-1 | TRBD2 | ASSQDEVAGDFTDTQY